A single sample is the source of the 27 T cell receptor beta chains below, sequenced in a study of cytomegalovirus exposure and HLA in healthy donors. The PCR had 60 Vbeta and 13 Jbeta primers. The assay was immunoSEQ multiplex PCR, and TCRdb's table has in-frame clones only and misses some. The profile covers approximately 110,000 clones, with about 78% appearing a single time and approximately 8.2% taken by the ten largest. Sequencing was performed on PBMCs. Every receptor here comes from a woman aged 40-49 years in good health and CMV-seropositive.

The chain has TRBV19 and TRBJ2-5, with D unclear. Per germline, CDR1 LNHDA and CDR2 SQIVND (reference sequence). Trimming stripped 5 bases from V and 1 base from J, with 8 bases between. The CDR3 has 13 amino acids. The CDR3 reads CASSEELQETQYF. CDR3 bases: TGTGCCAGTAGTGAGGAACTCCAAGAGACCCAGTACTTC.

The rearrangement uses TRBV13 and TRBJ2-3, with 7 bases aligning to TRBD1. Trimming removed 3 bases from V and 0 bases from J; junction bases left unmatched: 6. The CDR3 contains 16 residues. The germline V gene has CDR1 PRHDT and CDR2 FYEKMQ (reference sequence). This CDR3 reads CASSFSGTASTDTQYF. The DNA of the CDR3 is TGTGCCAGCAGCTTCTCAGGGACAGCCAGCACAGATACGCAGTATTTT. Looking up the rest from reference TRBV13 and TRBJ2-3 gives the full variable domain: AAGVIQSPRHLIKEKRETATLKCYPIPRHDTVYWYQQGPGQDPQFLISFYEKMQSDKGSIPDRFSAQQFSDYHSELNMSSLELGDSALYFCASSFSGTASTDTQYFGPGTRLTVL.

The rearrangement joins TRBV5-1 to TRBJ2-1, with TRBD2 matching 8 bases. This CDR3 has 14 amino acids. V gave up 3 bases and J gave up 5 bases; unmatched junction bases: 4. The germline gives CDR1 SGHRS, CDR2 YFSETQ. The CDR3 reads CASSSGGFDNEQFF. The CDR3 nucleotides read TGCGCCAGCAGCTCGGGAGGGTTTGACAATGAGCAGTTCTTC. Drawing the rest from reference TRBV5-1 and TRBJ2-1, the complete variable domain is KAGVTQTPRYLIKTRGQQVTLSCSPISGHRSVSWYQQTPGQGLQFLFEYFSETQRNKGNFPGRFSGRQFSNSRSEMNVSTLELGDSALYLCASSSGGFDNEQFFGPGTRLTVL.

V and J are TRBV2 and TRBJ2-7, with D tentatively TRBD1 (5 bases). CDR1 SNHLY and CDR2 FYNNEI come from the germline V gene. Between the trimmed V and J ends, which lost 9 bases and 2 bases, there was a span of 14 bases. CDR3 size: 13 residues. CDR3 bases: TGTGCCAGTTCTCCCAGGGTGACCTACGAGCAGTACTTC. This gives the protein CASSPRVTYEQYF.

The rearrangement links TRBV9 to TRBJ1-2; D is perhaps TRBD1 (5 bases). The CDR3 is 15 residues long. Deletions cut 4 bases from V and 0 bases from J, with 13 bases between. CDR1 SGDLS and CDR2 YYNGEE come from the germline V gene. The chain's CDR3 is CASSPVPGANYGYTF. The CDR3 DNA follows: TGTGCCAGCAGCCCTGTCCCGGGGGCTAACTATGGCTACACCTTC.

The CDR3 region has the DNA TGTGCCAGCAGTTCCCCGGACAGGGGTAGTTATGGCTACACCTTC. Its protein product is CASSSPDRGSYGYTF. This chain connects TRBV6-5 to TRBJ1-2; 9 positions agree with TRBD1. Per germline, CDR1 MNHEY and CDR2 SVGAGI. This CDR3 contains 15 residues. Unmatched junction bases numbered 8, after V lost 4 bases and J lost 5 bases.

CDR3 loop: CASSYGTTGDYEQYF. The CDR3 bases are TGTGCCAGCAGTTACGGGACCACAGGGGACTACGAGCAGTACTTC. The V and J genes are TRBV6-6 and TRBJ2-7, with 7 bases matching TRBD1. Germline assignment: CDR1 MNHNY and CDR2 SVGAGI (reference sequence). The CDR3 runs to 15 residues. Germline trimming cut 2 bases from V and 3 bases from J; bases unmatched to any gene: 7.

This rearrangement joins TRBV2 to TRBJ2-7; perhaps TRBD1 as D (5 bases). The CDR3 sequence is 13 residues long. Germline loops: CDR1 SNHLY, CDR2 FYNNEI. The V end lost 4 bases, the J end lost 0 bases, and 7 bases lay between the germline ends. The CDR3 nucleotides are TGTGCCAGCAGTGTGGACACCTCCTACGAGCAGTACTTC. This gives the protein CASSVDTSYEQYF.

This clone has only one observation. The V and J genes are TRBV4-1 and TRBJ2-5; TRBD2 matches at 9 bases. Judging by the DNA end, TRBJ2-7 fits better; the J call may be wrong. The CDR3 length is 15 residues. Germline CDR1 is MGHRA and CDR2 is YSYEKL. CDR3 DNA sequence: TGCGCCAGCAGCCGGAGTGCTAGCGGGGACTACGAGCAGTACTTC. Its protein is CASSRSASGDYEQYF.

The chain carries TRBV9 and TRBJ2-2, with 9 bases lining up with TRBD2. This CDR3 contains 15 residues. V trimming: 0 bases; J trimming: 5 bases; junction bases outside the gene matches: 2. The germline V gene encodes CDR1 SGDLS and CDR2 YYNGEE. This chain's CDR3 is CASSVEGLATGELFF. CDR3 bases: TGTGCCAGCAGCGTAGAGGGACTAGCTACCGGGGAGCTGTTTTTT.

In DNA form, the CDR3 reads TGTGCCAGCAGTTCAACAGGGGTTGAGGAGCTGTTTTTT. Amino acid sequence: CASSSTGVEELFF. The chain links TRBV6-1 to TRBJ2-2, with 7 positions matching TRBD1. J was trimmed by 10 bases and V by 5 bases; bases with no gene match: 7. Germline assignment: CDR1 MNHNS and CDR2 SASEGT. The CDR3 is 13 residues long.

The V call is TRBV6-1, the J call TRBJ2-1; D might be TRBD2 (6 bases). The CDR3 has 14 residues. Trimming left V 1 base short and J 8 bases short, with 12 bases between. The V gene's germline CDR1 is MNHNS and CDR2 SASEGT. CDR3 coding DNA: TGTGCCAGCAGTGAAGGGTGGAGGGTGGATGAGCAGTTCTTC. Translated: CASSEGWRVDEQFF.

The rearrangement links TRBV5-1 to TRBJ2-3; a weak D match, TRBD1 (5 bases). Germline CDR1 reads SGHRS; CDR2 reads YFSETQ. The ends were cut back, 0 bases at V and 1 base at J, with 6 bases in the middle. CDR3 length: 14 amino acids. The CDR3 sequence is CASSLEQGTDTQYF. The CDR3 DNA sequence: TGCGCCAGCAGCTTGGAACAGGGCACAGATACGCAGTATTTT.

The chain carries TRBV6-6 and TRBJ2-7; TRBD1 matches at 7 bases. Germline V lookup: CDR1 MNHNY, CDR2 SVGAGI (reference sequence). V dropped 7 bases and J dropped 2; count of bases not matched to a gene: 8. CDR3 length: 14 residues. CDR3 protein: CASTLGTAAYEQYF. The DNA of the CDR3 is TGTGCCAGCACCCTTGGGACAGCAGCCTACGAGCAGTACTTC.

V gene TRBV6-6 combines with J gene TRBJ2-1; 8 positions agree with TRBD1. CDR1 is MNHNY, CDR2 SVGAGI, per germline (reference sequence). The CDR3 totals 13 residues. V dropped 8 bases and J dropped 9; count of bases not matched to a gene: 9. The chain's CDR3 is CASEDRGRGEQFF. CDR3 coding DNA: TGTGCCAGCGAAGACAGGGGTCGGGGTGAGCAGTTCTTC.

The chain is built from TRBV5-1 and TRBJ2-5, with 9 bases fitting TRBD1. This CDR3 region has 14 residues. Germline V lookup: CDR1 SGHRS, CDR2 YFSETQ. The V and J ends lost 9 bases and 7 bases, in that order; junction bases with no gene match: 13. The chain's CDR3 is CATSRQGEAGTQYF. CDR3 bases: TGCGCCACAAGTAGACAGGGGGAAGCGGGGACCCAGTACTTC. The entire variable domain, with the rest obtained from reference TRBV5-1 and TRBJ2-5, is as follows: KAGVTQTPRYLIKTRGQQVTLSCSPISGHRSVSWYQQTPGQGLQFLFEYFSETQRNKGNFPGRFSGRQFSNSRSEMNVSTLELGDSALYLCATSRQGEAGTQYFGPGTRLLVL.

The chain employs TRBV30 and TRBJ2-1, with D perhaps matching TRBD2 (6 bases). There are 14 residues in the CDR3. Germline-derived CDR1 and CDR2 are GTSNPN and SVGIG (reference sequence). V dropped 0 bases and J dropped 1 base, with 7 bases sitting between them. The CDR3 region is CAWSVAGSYNEQFF. CDR3 in DNA: TGTGCCTGGAGTGTTGCGGGGTCCTACAATGAGCAGTTCTTC. The variable domain in full, with the rest retrieved from reference TRBV30 and TRBJ2-1, is SQTIHQWPATLVQPVGSPLSLECTVEGTSNPNLYWYRQAAGRGLQLLFYSVGIGQISSEVPQNLSASRPQDRQFILSSKKLLLSDSGFYLCAWSVAGSYNEQFFGPGTRLTVL.

The chain links TRBV6-4 to TRBJ1-1; 7 bases are a match to TRBD1. Unmatched junction bases numbered 5, after V lost 5 bases and J lost 5 bases. Germline V gives CDR1 MRHNA, CDR2 SNTAGT. This CDR3 comprises 13 residues. The CDR3 coding sequence is TGTGCCAGCAGTATTATACAGGGGACTGAAGCTTTCTTT. Translation gives CASSIIQGTEAFF.

This clone was recorded a few times. The chain links TRBV5-1 to TRBJ2-2, with unresolved D. Deletions cut 2 bases from V and 4 bases from J, with 6 bases between. Germline V lookup: CDR1 SGHRS, CDR2 YFSETQ. The CDR3 is made up of 13 amino acids. CDR3 nucleotides: TGCGCCAGCAGCTTCATGAGCACCGGGGAGCTGTTTTTT. Residues: CASSFMSTGELFF.

This clone has just a few counts. This specimen includes other DNA sequences encoding the same CDR3. CDR3 in DNA: TGCGCCAGCAGCTTACAGGGCGCAAACACTGAAGCTTTCTTT. Its translation is CASSLQGANTEAFF. The V gene is TRBV5-1, the J gene TRBJ1-1; D perhaps matches TRBD1 (6 bases). V lost 2 bases and J 2 bases, leaving 10 bases between the germline ends. The CDR3 contains 14 residues. Germline assignment: CDR1 SGHRS and CDR2 YFSETQ.

This clone was observed once. CDR3 coding DNA: TGCGCCAGCAGCCAAGAAGGACAGGATGGGGAAAAACTGTTTTTT. This encodes CASSQEGQDGEKLFF. The chain carries TRBV4-3 and TRBJ1-4, with 7 nucleotides matching TRBD1. Per germline, CDR1 LGHNA and CDR2 YSLEER. The V and J ends lost 0 bases and 8 bases, in that order; junction bases with no gene match: 6. The CDR3 runs 15 residues.

This clone was seen a handful of times. This chain uses TRBV6-5 with TRBJ2-2; a weak D match, TRBD1 (5 bases). Germline assignment: CDR1 MNHEY and CDR2 SVGAGI. This CDR3 has 15 residues. With 7 bases removed from V and 4 bases from J, the gap between germline ends came to 16 bases. This CDR3 reads CASIADSLGTGELFF. CDR3 nucleotide sequence: TGTGCCAGCATCGCAGACAGTCTCGGCACCGGGGAGCTGTTTTTT.

The V gene is TRBV28, the J gene TRBJ2-7, with D possibly TRBD2 on 5 matching bases. This CDR3 region has 15 residues. V lost 5 bases and J lost 1, with 15 bases in between. Germline loops: CDR1 MDHEN, CDR2 SYDVKM. CDR3 nucleotide sequence: TGTGCCAGCAGTCCTTCAGGACTCGGGTCCTACGAGCAGTACTTC. Protein: CASSPSGLGSYEQYF.

The chain combines TRBV18 with TRBJ1-1, with TRBD1 matching 9 bases. Germline CDR1 and CDR2: KGHSH and LQKENI. The CDR3 sequence is 16 residues long. The trim removed 2 bases at V and 1 base at J, leaving 5 bases unmatched. CDR3 sequence (DNA): TGTGCCAGCTCACCAACTGGACAGGGGCAGAACACTGAAGCTTTCTTT. Residues: CASSPTGQGQNTEAFF.

The genes are TRBV7-2 and TRBJ1-1, with TRBD1 as a possible D gene (5 bases). CDR3 length: 13 residues. The germline gives CDR1 SGHTA, CDR2 FQGNSA. V lost 0 bases to trimming and J lost 4 bases, with 6 bases between them. The CDR3 DNA reads TGTGCCAGCAGCTTAGCAGGGGCCACTGAAGCTTTCTTT. This codes for CASSLAGATEAFF. The complete variable domain, with remaining parts taken from reference TRBV7-2 and TRBJ1-1, reads GAGVSQSPSNKVTEKGKDVELRCDPISGHTALYWYRQSLGQGLEFLIYFQGNSAPDKSGLPSDRFSAERTGGSVSTLTIQRTQQEDSAVYLCASSLAGATEAFFGQGTRLTVV.

For this clone: This CDR3 is also generated by other DNA sequences in the sample. The genes are TRBV7-2 and TRBJ1-2; TRBD1 is a possible D gene (5 bases). Trimming took 5 bases from V and 4 from J, leaving 8 bases between them. The CDR3 covers 12 residues. The germline gives CDR1 SGHTA, CDR2 FQGNSA. The CDR3 sequence is CASSLTGYGYTF. CDR3 bases: TGTGCCAGCAGCCTAACAGGCTATGGCTACACCTTC.

This clone was seen more than once but under ten times. V and J are TRBV27 and TRBJ1-1; 7 bases are a match to TRBD1. The CDR3 consists of 13 residues. Germline V gene sequence: CDR1 MNHEY, CDR2 SMNVEV (reference sequence). After removal of 7 bases from V and 4 bases from J, the junction contained 6 bases not matched to a gene. As DNA, the CDR3 is TGTGCCAGCAACCCACAGGGGTCCACTGAAGCTTTCTTT. This sequence encodes CASNPQGSTEAFF.